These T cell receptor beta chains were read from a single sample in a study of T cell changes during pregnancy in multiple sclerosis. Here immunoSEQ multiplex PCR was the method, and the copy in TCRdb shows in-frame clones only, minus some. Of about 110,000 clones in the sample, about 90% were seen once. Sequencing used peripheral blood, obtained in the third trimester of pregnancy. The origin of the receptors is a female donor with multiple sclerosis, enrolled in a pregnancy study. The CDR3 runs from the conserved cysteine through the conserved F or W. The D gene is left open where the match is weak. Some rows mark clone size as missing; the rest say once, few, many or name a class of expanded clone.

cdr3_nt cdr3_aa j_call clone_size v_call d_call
TGTGCCAGCAGGCTGTACTCGCGGAATCAGCCCCAGCATTTT CASRLYSRNQPQHF TRBJ1-5 NA TRBV2 NA
TGTGCCAGCAGCGTAGGTGTCACCTATAATTCACCCCTCCACTTT CASSVGVTYNSPLHF TRBJ1-6 NA TRBV9 NA
TGCAGCGTTGGGCGGGAGTCGAATGAGCAGTTCTTC CSVGRESNEQFF TRBJ2-1 NA TRBV29-1 TRBD2
TGCGCCAGCAGCCTAACAGGGCCCGGCACAGATACGCAGTATTTT CASSLTGPGTDTQYF TRBJ2-3 NA TRBV5-1 NA
TGTGCCAGCAGCCGGGACAGGGGGGACACCGGGGAGCTGTTTTTT CASSRDRGDTGELFF TRBJ2-2 NA TRBV9 TRBD1
TGTGCCAGCAGCTTAATGGCCACCGGCTACACCTTC CASSLMATGYTF TRBJ1-2 NA TRBV11-2 NA
TGTGCCAGCAGCTACCGGCGGGGACAGGGGAACACTGAAGCTTTCTTT CASSYRRGQGNTEAFF TRBJ1-1 NA TRBV5-8 TRBD1
TGCGCCAGCAGCCAACTGGGACTAGCGGGAGAGGCTGCCGGGGCCAACGTCCTGACTTTC CASSQLGLAGEAAGANVLTF TRBJ2-6 NA TRBV4-1 TRBD2
TGTGCCAGCAGCGTAGGGGACAGAAAAAACATTCAGTACTTC CASSVGDRKNIQYF TRBJ2-4 NA TRBV9 TRBD1
TGTGCCACCAGCAGAGATCCAAGGGGGAGCACTGAAGCTTTCTTT CATSRDPRGSTEAFF TRBJ1-1 NA TRBV15 NA
TGTGCCAGCAGCACAACGGGACAGGGGGCAGGAGATACGCAGTATTTT CASSTTGQGAGDTQYF TRBJ2-3 NA TRBV7-9 TRBD1
TGTGCCAGCAGCCCCCGGGACAGGACTAATGAAAAACTGTTTTTT CASSPRDRTNEKLFF TRBJ1-4 NA TRBV5-6 TRBD1
TGTGCCAGCAGGGAAAAGACTAGCGGGAGACACGAGCAGTACTTC CASREKTSGRHEQYF TRBJ2-7 NA TRBV6-1 TRBD2
TGTGCCAGCAGCGAGTGGAGGGGCGTCCAGAACACTGAAGCTTTCTTT CASSEWRGVQNTEAFF TRBJ1-1 NA TRBV11-2 NA
TGCGCCAGCAGCTCTAGCGGGGGGGCCACAGATACGCAGTATTTT CASSSSGGATDTQYF TRBJ2-3 NA TRBV5-1 TRBD2
TGTGCCAGCTCACCATTCCTAAAAAACACTGAAGCTTTCTTT CASSPFLKNTEAFF TRBJ1-1 NA TRBV18 NA
TGTGCCAGCAGCTTAGACGGGGGGGAAGGAGATACGCAGTATTTT CASSLDGGEGDTQYF TRBJ2-3 NA TRBV7-3 TRBD2
TGTGCCAGCAAAGCCCTTCTCCAGCGGGAGGCAGATACGCAGTATTTT CASKALLQREADTQYF TRBJ2-3 NA TRBV2 TRBD2
TGCGCCAGCAGCTTGGGGCAGGTGAACACCGGGGAGCTGTTTTTT CASSLGQVNTGELFF TRBJ2-2 NA TRBV5-1 NA
TGCGCCAGCAGCGCCGGGACTAGCATAACAGATACGCAGTATTTT CASSAGTSITDTQYF TRBJ2-3 NA TRBV5-1 TRBD2
TGTGCCAGCAGCTTAAGCGCCTCCACCTACGAGCAGTACTTC CASSLSASTYEQYF TRBJ2-7 NA TRBV13 NA
TGTGCCAGAAGGACCCTCGGGACAGACTCTTGGGATGGCTACACCTTC CARRTLGTDSWDGYTF TRBJ1-2 NA TRBV5-3 TRBD1
TGCGCCAGCAGCCCCGGGACTAGCGGGAGAGTCTATGAGCAGTTCTTC CASSPGTSGRVYEQFF TRBJ2-1 NA TRBV5-1 TRBD2
TGTGCCAGCAGCGTCGGGGGAGGCAATCAGCCCCAGCATTTT CASSVGGGNQPQHF TRBJ1-5 NA TRBV9 NA
TGTGCCAGCAGCGTACAGGGGGCTAACTATGGCTACACCTTC CASSVQGANYGYTF TRBJ1-2 NA TRBV9 TRBD1
TGTGCCAGCAGCACCGGACAGGGGGCGTCCGAAGAGACCCAGTACTTC CASSTGQGASEETQYF TRBJ2-5 NA TRBV7-8 TRBD1
TGTGCCAGCAGCCCTAGAGACAGGGGGGGCTATGGCTACACCTTC CASSPRDRGGYGYTF TRBJ1-2 NA TRBV9 TRBD1
TGTGCCAGCAGCGTCCTTAGCGGGGGGGCAGATGTCAATGAGCAGTTCTTC CASSVLSGGADVNEQFF TRBJ2-1 NA TRBV9 TRBD2
TGTGCCAGCAGCTTAAGTCCTAGCGGCAATGAGCAGTTCTTC CASSLSPSGNEQFF TRBJ2-1 NA TRBV7-8 TRBD2
TGTGCCAGCAGCGTCGCAGGGGGCCCCGTGGGCACTGAAGCTTTCTTT CASSVAGGPVGTEAFF TRBJ1-1 NA TRBV9 TRBD1
TGCGCCAGCAGCTTGGGGGACAGGGGATCCTATGGCTACACCTTC CASSLGDRGSYGYTF TRBJ1-2 NA TRBV5-1 TRBD1
TGCGCCAGCAGTCCTAGCGGAGGCACCGGGGAGCTGTTTTTT CASSPSGGTGELFF TRBJ2-2 NA TRBV10-1 TRBD2
TGTGCCAGCAGTTTAGGGGCAGACTATGGCTACACCTTC CASSLGADYGYTF TRBJ1-2 few TRBV28 NA
TGTGCCAGCAGTGAAGAGGGGGAGACCCAGTACTTC CASSEEGETQYF TRBJ2-5 NA TRBV6-1 NA
TGCGCCAGCAGCCGCGGGACAGGGGGTCAAGAGACCCAGTACTTC CASSRGTGGQETQYF TRBJ2-5 NA TRBV5-1 TRBD1
TGTGCCAGCAGCCAAGAGCCGGGGGGGAGCACAGATACGCAGTATTTT CASSQEPGGSTDTQYF TRBJ2-3 few TRBV4-2 TRBD2
TGTGCCAGCAGCCAAACAGGGGGTGGAAACACCATATATTTT CASSQTGGGNTIYF TRBJ1-3 NA TRBV14 TRBD1
TGTGCCACCTCTAGCCCAAGCACAGATACGCAGTATTTT CATSSPSTDTQYF TRBJ2-3 NA TRBV10-3 NA
TGTGCCAGCAGAAGACACCCTAAACTCCAAGAGACCCAGTACTTC CASRRHPKLQETQYF TRBJ2-5 NA TRBV6-1 NA
TGTGCCACCAGCAGAGAGAGGGGGGGTAACACTGAAGCTTTCTTT CATSRERGGNTEAFF TRBJ1-1 NA TRBV15 NA
TGTGCCAGCAGTGTCAGCGGGGGGAGCTCCTACGAGCAGTACTTC CASSVSGGSSYEQYF TRBJ2-7 once TRBV6-1 TRBD2
TGCGCCAGCAGCTTGGGCAGGGAGGATGGCAATCAGCCCCAGCATTTT CASSLGREDGNQPQHF TRBJ1-5 NA TRBV5-1 NA
TGTGCCATCCCTCAGGGCGGAAATGGCTACACCTTC CAIPQGGNGYTF TRBJ1-2 NA TRBV2 NA
TGTGCCAGCAGCCCCGGGACAGGAGTTACCTACGAGCAGTACTTC CASSPGTGVTYEQYF TRBJ2-7 NA TRBV5-4 TRBD1
TGTGCCAGCAGCTTAATTCCGGGAGAGACAGATACGCAGTATTTT CASSLIPGETDTQYF TRBJ2-3 NA TRBV7-3 NA
TGTGCCAGCAGTCACCTGGGTAGAGGGTCTGAAGCTTTCTTT CASSHLGRGSEAFF TRBJ1-1 NA TRBV6-6 NA
TGTGCCAGCAGCCCCGCAGGCCTCTATGGCTACACCTTC CASSPAGLYGYTF TRBJ1-2 NA TRBV14 NA
TGCGCCAGCAGCTTGGTTCAGGGTGGGAATGAGCAGTTCTTC CASSLVQGGNEQFF TRBJ2-1 NA TRBV5-1 NA
TGCGCCAGCAGCCAACCGCGCCGACAGGGGGCACGGGGCACTGAAGCTTTCTTT CASSQPRRQGARGTEAFF TRBJ1-1 NA TRBV4-1 TRBD1
TGTGCCTACACGCCGGGACTCCTGAACACTGAAGCTTTCTTT CAYTPGLLNTEAFF TRBJ1-1 NA TRBV30 NA
TGTGCCAGTAGTAAGGGGGCAGCAATCGATCAGCCCCAGCATTTT CASSKGAAIDQPQHF TRBJ1-5 few TRBV19 TRBD1
TGTGCCAGCAGCCGTACCGGGACTAGCGTAATCGATGAGCAGTTCTTC CASSRTGTSVIDEQFF TRBJ2-1 NA TRBV7-3 TRBD2
TGTGCCAGCGCGGCGGGCGGTCTCTCTGGAAACACCATATATTTT CASAAGGLSGNTIYF TRBJ1-3 NA TRBV28 NA
TGTGCCAGTACCTTTGGACAGGGGCTAAACACTGAAGCTTTCTTT CASTFGQGLNTEAFF TRBJ1-1 NA TRBV19 TRBD1
TGTGCCAGCAGCTTTACAGGGGGGGCATACAATGAGCAGTTCTTC CASSFTGGAYNEQFF TRBJ2-1 once TRBV7-2 NA
TGCGCCAGCAGCTTGGACACAGGCCCTTTTGGCTACACCTTC CASSLDTGPFGYTF TRBJ1-2 NA TRBV5-1 NA
TGTGCCAGCAGGAACGGACAGTTAAGCAATCAGCCCCAGCATTTT CASRNGQLSNQPQHF TRBJ1-5 once TRBV6-5 NA